This T cell receptor (beta chain) is drawn from a study of T cell responses to AZD1222 COVID-19 vaccine. Study summary: Pooled together were second doses at about 4 or about 12 weeks.

Clones were read by immunoSEQ multiplex PCR, and TCRdb kept only the in-frame ones, dropping some. The sample lists 150,000 to 200,000 clones, around 94% seen once, with 8% to 13% in the top ten. Looked up from germline, CDR1 is MGHRA and CDR2 is YSYEKL. The CDR3 has 15 residues. Trimming took 4 bases from V and 8 from J, leaving 18 bases between them. Notes on this clone: Its antigen is currently unknown.

Findings and limits, study-wide: CD4 TCRs associated with vaccination spanned spike, dominating at 160-218 and 743-854. Donor demographics were predominantly white British with a female majority; clonal diversity may be underestimated. Nearly half of spike-specific TCRs reportedly target unmutated variant regions.

This chain connects TRBV4-1 to TRBJ2-1; the D gene could be TRBD1 or TRBD2 (5 bases each). The receptor was derived from an adult in good health. The sequences come from peripheral blood, collected on day 0 of AZD1222 vaccination. The chain's CDR3 is CASSLVSGLPDEQFF. DNA for the CDR3: TGCGCCAGCAGCCTTGTTTCGGGGCTCCCCGATGAGCAGTTCTTC.